A single sample is the source of the 4 T cell receptor beta chains below, sequenced in a study of shared clonotypes between healthy human individuals (dated by TCRdb to 2019 to 2021). The library was prepared using the immunoSEQ multiplex PCR assay. The source is immuneACCESS, and TCRdb retained only in-frame sequences with V and J called. Part of the clones is not carried over; for the studies checked, unresolved V genes explain less than half of this, and the remainder is unexplained. Present in this sample are fewer than 400,000 clones, approximately 74% of which were seen just once. The top ten clones comprise 10% of the sample. The sequenced material came from memory CD4+ T cells sorted from blood. The cell subset or site label, read with the paper, signifies: CD45RA-negative fraction. The receptors stem from a man aged 25 to 40 in good health.

The gene calls are TRBV10-1 and TRBJ2-1, with TRBD2 as a possible D gene (5 bases). The length of the CDR3 is 14 residues. Trimming shortened V by 4 bases and J by 5 bases, and 12 bases separated the two germline ends. CDR1 is WNHNN, CDR2 SYGVQD, per germline (reference sequence). This CDR3 is CASSVGRTNNEQFF. DNA of the CDR3: TGCGCCAGCAGTGTTGGGAGAACCAACAATGAGCAGTTCTTC.

V is TRBV25-1 and J is TRBJ2-7, with TRBD1 matching 7 bases. Trimming at V came to 3 bases and at J to 5 bases, leaving 7 bases not matched to a gene. In germline, CDR1 is MGHDK, CDR2 SYGVNS. This CDR3 comprises 14 residues. This CDR3 reads CASSDGTAGHEQYF. DNA of the CDR3: TGTGCCAGCAGTGACGGGACAGCTGGGCACGAGCAGTACTTC.

This clone has a handful of counts. The chain is built from TRBV9 and TRBJ2-3; the match to TRBD2 covers 10 bases. The J segment lost 4 bases and the V segment lost 4 bases, leaving 6 bases of the junction unmatched. CDR3 length: 15 amino acids. In germline, CDR1 is SGDLS, CDR2 YYNGEE. CDR3 sequence reads: CASSSTSGIPDTQYF. The CDR3 coding sequence is TGTGCCAGCAGCAGTACTAGCGGGATCCCAGATACGCAGTATTTT.

The gene calls are TRBV19 and TRBJ1-2, with D unresolved. V shed 1 base and J shed 7 bases, with 4 bases lying between them. The CDR3 contains 11 residues. Germline loops: CDR1 LNHDA, CDR2 SQIVND (reference sequence). The CDR3 nucleotides read TGTGCCAGTAGTATAGCCGGTGGCTACACCTTC. Encoded protein: CASSIAGGYTF.